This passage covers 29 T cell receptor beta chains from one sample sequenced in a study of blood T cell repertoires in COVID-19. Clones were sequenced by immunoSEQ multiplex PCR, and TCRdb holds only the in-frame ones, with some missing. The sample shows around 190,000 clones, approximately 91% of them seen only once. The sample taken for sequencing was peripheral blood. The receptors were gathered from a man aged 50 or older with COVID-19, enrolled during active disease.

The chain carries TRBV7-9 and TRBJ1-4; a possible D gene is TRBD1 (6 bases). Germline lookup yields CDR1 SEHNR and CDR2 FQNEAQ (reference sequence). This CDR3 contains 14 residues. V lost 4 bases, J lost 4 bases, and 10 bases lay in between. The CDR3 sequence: CASSWGQDNEKLFF. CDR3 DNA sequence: TGTGCCAGCAGCTGGGGGCAGGATAATGAAAAACTGTTTTTT. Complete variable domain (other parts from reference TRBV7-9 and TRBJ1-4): DTGVSQNPRHKITKRGQNVTFRCDPISEHNRLYWYRQTLGQGPEFLTYFQNEAQLEKSRLLSDRFSAERPKGSFSTLEIQRTEQGDSAMYLCASSWGQDNEKLFFGSGTQLSVL.

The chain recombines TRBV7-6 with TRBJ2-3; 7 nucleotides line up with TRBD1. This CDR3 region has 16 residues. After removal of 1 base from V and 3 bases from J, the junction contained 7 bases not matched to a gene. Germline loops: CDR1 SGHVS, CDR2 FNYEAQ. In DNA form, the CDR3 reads TGTGCCAGCAGCTTAGGAACAGGGGAGAGGACAGATACGCAGTATTTT. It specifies CASSLGTGERTDTQYF.

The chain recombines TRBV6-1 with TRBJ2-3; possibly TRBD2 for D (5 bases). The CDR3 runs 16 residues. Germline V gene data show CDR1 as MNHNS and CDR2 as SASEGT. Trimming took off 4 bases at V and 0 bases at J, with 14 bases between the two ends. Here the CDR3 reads CASSVLSGTSTDTQYF. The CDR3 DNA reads TGTGCCAGCAGTGTGCTATCGGGAACTAGCACAGATACGCAGTATTTT.

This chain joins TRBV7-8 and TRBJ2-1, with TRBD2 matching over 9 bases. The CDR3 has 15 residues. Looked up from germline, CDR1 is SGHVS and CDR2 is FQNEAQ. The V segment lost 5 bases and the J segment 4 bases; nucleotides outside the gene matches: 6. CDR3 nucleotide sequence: TGTGCCAGCAGCCCGGGACTAGCTTCTTACAATGAGCAGTTCTTC. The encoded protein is CASSPGLASYNEQFF.

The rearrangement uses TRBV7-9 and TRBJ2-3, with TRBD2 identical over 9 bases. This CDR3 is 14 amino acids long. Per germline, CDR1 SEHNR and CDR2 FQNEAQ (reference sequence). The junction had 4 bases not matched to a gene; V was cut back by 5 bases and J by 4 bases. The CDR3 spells CASSPRGGPDTQYF. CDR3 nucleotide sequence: TGTGCCAGCAGCCCGCGGGGGGGCCCAGATACGCAGTATTTT.

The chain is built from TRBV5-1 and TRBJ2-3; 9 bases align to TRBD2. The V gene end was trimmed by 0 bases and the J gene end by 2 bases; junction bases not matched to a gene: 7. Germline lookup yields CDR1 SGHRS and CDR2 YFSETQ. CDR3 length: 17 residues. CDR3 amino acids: CASSLGAAGGFTDTQYF. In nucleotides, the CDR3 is TGCGCCAGCAGCTTGGGGGCAGCGGGAGGATTCACAGATACGCAGTATTTT.

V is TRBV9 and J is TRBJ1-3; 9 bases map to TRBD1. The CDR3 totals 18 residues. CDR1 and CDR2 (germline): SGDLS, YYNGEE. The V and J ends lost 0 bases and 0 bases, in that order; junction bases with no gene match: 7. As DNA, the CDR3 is TGTGCCAGCAGCGTAGATCCCGGGACAGGGTCCTCTGGAAACACCATATATTTT. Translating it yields CASSVDPGTGSSGNTIYF.

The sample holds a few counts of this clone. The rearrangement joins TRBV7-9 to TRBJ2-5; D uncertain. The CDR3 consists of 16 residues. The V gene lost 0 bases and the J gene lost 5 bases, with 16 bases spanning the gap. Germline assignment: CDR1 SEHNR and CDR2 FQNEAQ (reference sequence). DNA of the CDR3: TGTGCCAGCAGCTTAGCGTCTAGTCCGGGTTCGGAGACCCAGTACTTC. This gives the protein CASSLASSPGSETQYF.

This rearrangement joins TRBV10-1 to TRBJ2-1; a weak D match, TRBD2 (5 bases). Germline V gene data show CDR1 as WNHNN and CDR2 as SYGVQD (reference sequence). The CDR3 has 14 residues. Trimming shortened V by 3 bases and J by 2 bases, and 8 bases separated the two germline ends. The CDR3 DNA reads TGCGCCAGCAGTGATACTAGTACCTACAATGAGCAGTTCTTC. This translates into CASSDTSTYNEQFF.

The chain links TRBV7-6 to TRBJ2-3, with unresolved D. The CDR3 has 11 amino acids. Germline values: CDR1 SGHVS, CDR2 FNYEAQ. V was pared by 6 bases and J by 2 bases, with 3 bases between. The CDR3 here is CASSHTDTQYF. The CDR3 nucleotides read TGTGCCAGCAGTCACACAGATACGCAGTATTTT.

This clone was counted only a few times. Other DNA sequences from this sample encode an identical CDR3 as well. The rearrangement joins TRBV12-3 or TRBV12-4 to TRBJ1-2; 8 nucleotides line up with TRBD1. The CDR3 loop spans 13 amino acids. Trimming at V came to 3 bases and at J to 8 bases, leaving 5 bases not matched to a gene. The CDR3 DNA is TGTGCCAGCAGTTTCCAGGGGGCTGGGGGCTACACCTTC. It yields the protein CASSFQGAGGYTF.

CDR3 residues: CASRTLGSASYEQYF. CDR3 sequence (DNA): TGTGCCAGCAGGACTCTAGGTTCCGCAAGCTACGAGCAGTACTTC. The gene calls are TRBV6-5 and TRBJ2-7; D gene ambiguous. CDR3 length: 15 residues. The V gene lost 6 bases and the J gene lost 3 bases, with 18 bases spanning the gap. Germline V CDR1 and CDR2: MNHEY, SVGAGI.

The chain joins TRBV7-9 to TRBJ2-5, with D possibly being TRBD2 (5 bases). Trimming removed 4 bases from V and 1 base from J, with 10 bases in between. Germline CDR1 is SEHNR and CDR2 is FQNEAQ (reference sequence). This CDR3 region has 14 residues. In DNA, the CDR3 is TGTGCCAGCAGCTCCTCTGGACTCCAAGAGACCCAGTACTTC. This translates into CASSSSGLQETQYF.

The CDR3 loop is CATSSLTSWNEQFF. The CDR3 bases are TGTGCCACCAGCTCTCTGACTAGCTGGAATGAGCAGTTCTTC. This chain links TRBV15 with TRBJ2-1; 7 bases align to TRBD2. The CDR3 covers 14 residues. V was clipped by 5 bases and J by 7 bases; unmatched bases: 8. The germline gives CDR1 LNHNV, CDR2 YYDKDF (reference sequence).

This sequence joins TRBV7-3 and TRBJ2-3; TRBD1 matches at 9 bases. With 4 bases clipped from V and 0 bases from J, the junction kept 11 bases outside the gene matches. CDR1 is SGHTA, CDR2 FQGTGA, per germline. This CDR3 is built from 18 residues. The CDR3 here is CASSSNPPGQGSTDTQYF. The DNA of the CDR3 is TGTGCCAGCAGCTCTAACCCGCCCGGACAGGGGAGCACAGATACGCAGTATTTT.

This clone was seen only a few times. The CDR3 nucleotides are TGCGCCAGCAGGGGGCCCCGGGACTACCAAGAGACCCAGTACTTC. It translates to CASRGPRDYQETQYF. The rearrangement links TRBV5-1 to TRBJ2-5; D perhaps matches TRBD2 (6 bases). CDR1 is SGHRS and CDR2 is YFSETQ in the germline V gene. V shed 5 bases and J shed 0 bases, with 14 bases lying between them. CDR3 length equals 15 residues.

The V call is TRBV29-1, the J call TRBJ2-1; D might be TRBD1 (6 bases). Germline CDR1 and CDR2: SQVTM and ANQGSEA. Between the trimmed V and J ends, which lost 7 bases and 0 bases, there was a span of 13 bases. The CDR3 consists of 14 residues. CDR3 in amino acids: CSADRTASYNEQFF. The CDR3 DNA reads TGCAGCGCCGACAGGACAGCCTCCTACAATGAGCAGTTCTTC.

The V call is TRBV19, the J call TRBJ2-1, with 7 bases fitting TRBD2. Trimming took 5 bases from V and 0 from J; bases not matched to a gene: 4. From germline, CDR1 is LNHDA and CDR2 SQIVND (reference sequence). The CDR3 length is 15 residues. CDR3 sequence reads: CASSPTSDSYNEQFF. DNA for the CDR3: TGTGCCAGTAGTCCAACTAGCGACTCCTACAATGAGCAGTTCTTC.

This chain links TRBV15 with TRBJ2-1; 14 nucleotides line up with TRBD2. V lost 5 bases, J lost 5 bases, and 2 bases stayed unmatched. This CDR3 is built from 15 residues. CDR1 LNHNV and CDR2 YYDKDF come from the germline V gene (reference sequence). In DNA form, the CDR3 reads TGTGCCACCAGCGGGACTAGCGGGAGACACAATGAGCAGTTCTTC. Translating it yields CATSGTSGRHNEQFF.

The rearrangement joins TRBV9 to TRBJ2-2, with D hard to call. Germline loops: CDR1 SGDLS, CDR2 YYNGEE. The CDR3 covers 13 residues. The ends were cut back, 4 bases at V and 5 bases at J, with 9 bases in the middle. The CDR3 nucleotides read TGTGCCAGCAGCCTGAGAGGAACCGGGGAGCTGTTTTTT. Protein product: CASSLRGTGELFF.

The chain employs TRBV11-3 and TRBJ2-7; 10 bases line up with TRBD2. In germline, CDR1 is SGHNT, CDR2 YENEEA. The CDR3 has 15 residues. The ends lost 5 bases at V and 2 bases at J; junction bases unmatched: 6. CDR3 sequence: CASSTRLAGPYEQYF. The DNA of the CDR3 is TGTGCCAGCAGCACCCGACTAGCGGGTCCCTACGAGCAGTACTTC.

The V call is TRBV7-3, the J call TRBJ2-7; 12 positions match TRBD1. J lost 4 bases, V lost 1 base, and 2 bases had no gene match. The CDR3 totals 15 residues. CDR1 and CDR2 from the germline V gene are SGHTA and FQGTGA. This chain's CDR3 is CASSLMGQGAYEQYF. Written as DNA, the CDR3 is TGTGCCAGCAGCTTAATGGGACAGGGGGCGTACGAGCAGTACTTC.

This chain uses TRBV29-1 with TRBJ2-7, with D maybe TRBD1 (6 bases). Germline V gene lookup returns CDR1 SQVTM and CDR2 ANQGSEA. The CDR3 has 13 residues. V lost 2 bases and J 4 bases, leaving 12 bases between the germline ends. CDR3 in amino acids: CSVESVGAYEQYF. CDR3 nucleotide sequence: TGCAGCGTTGAATCGGTGGGGGCATACGAGCAGTACTTC.

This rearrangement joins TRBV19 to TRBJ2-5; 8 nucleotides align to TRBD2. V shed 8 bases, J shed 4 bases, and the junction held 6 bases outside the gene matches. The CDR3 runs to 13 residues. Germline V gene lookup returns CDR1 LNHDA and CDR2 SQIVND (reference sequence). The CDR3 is CASAETSVETQYF. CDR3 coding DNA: TGTGCCAGTGCGGAGACTAGCGTAGAGACCCAGTACTTC.

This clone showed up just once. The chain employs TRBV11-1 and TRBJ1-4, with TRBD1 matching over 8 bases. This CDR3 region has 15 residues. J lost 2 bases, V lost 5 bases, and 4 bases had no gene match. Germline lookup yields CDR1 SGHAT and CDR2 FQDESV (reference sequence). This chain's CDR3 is CASSDGQGTNEKLFF. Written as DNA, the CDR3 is TGTGCCAGCAGCGATGGACAGGGCACTAATGAAAAACTGTTTTTT.

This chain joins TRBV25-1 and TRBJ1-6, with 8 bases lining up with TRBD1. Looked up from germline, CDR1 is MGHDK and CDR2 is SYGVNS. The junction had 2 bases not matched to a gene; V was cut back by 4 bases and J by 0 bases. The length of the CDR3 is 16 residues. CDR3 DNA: TGTGCCAGCAGTGCAGGGGGCCACTCCTATAATTCACCCCTCCACTTT. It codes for CASSAGGHSYNSPLHF.

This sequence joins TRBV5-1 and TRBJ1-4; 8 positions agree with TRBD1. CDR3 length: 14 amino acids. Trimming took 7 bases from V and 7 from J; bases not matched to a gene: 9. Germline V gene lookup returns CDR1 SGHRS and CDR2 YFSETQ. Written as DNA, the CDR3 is TGCGCCAGCTCATTCCAGGGGGCTCGTGAAAAACTGTTTTTT. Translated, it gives CASSFQGAREKLFF. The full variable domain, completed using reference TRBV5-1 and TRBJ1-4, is KAGVTQTPRYLIKTRGQQVTLSCSPISGHRSVSWYQQTPGQGLQFLFEYFSETQRNKGNFPGRFSGRQFSNSRSEMNVSTLELGDSALYLCASSFQGAREKLFFGSGTQLSVL.

CDR3 loop: CASSLTSGGFSHNEQFF. The CDR3, as DNA: TGTGCCAGTAGTCTGACTAGCGGGGGGTTTTCACACAATGAGCAGTTCTTC. The rearrangement uses TRBV19 and TRBJ2-1, with 13 bases matching TRBD2. This CDR3 is 17 amino acids long. V lost 5 bases to trimming and J lost 5 bases; unmatched junction nucleotides: 9. Germline V CDR1 and CDR2: LNHDA, SQIVND (reference sequence).

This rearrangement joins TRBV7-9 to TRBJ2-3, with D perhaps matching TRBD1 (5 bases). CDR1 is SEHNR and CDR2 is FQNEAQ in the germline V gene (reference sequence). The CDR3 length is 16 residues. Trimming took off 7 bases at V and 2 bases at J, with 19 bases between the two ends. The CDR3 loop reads CASTRVGQENTDTQYF. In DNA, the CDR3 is TGTGCCAGCACCCGAGTGGGGCAGGAGAACACAGATACGCAGTATTTT. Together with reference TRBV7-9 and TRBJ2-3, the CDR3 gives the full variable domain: DTGVSQNPRHKITKRGQNVTFRCDPISEHNRLYWYRQTLGQGPEFLTYFQNEAQLEKSRLLSDRFSAERPKGSFSTLEIQRTEQGDSAMYLCASTRVGQENTDTQYFGPGTRLTVL.